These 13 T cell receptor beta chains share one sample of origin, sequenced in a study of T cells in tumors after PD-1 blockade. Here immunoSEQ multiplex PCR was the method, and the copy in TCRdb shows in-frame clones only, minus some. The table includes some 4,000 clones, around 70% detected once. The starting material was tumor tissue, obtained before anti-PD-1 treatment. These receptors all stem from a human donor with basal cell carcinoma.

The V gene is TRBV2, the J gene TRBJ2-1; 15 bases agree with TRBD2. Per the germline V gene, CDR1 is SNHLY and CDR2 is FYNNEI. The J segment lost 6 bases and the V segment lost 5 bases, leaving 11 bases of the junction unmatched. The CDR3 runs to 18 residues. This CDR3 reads CASSSVPGLAGGPNEQFF. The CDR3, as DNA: TGTGCCAGCAGTTCCGTCCCGGGACTAGCGGGGGGCCCCAATGAGCAGTTCTTC.

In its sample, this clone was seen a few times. CDR3 sequence reads: CASSLEPYRDEQYF. As DNA, the CDR3 is TGCGCCAGCAGCTTGGAGCCATATCGGGACGAGCAGTACTTC. This chain uses TRBV5-1 with TRBJ2-7, with D unclear. Per the germline V gene, CDR1 is SGHRS and CDR2 is YFSETQ. This CDR3 comprises 14 residues. V lost 0 bases, J lost 5 bases, and 12 bases lay in between.

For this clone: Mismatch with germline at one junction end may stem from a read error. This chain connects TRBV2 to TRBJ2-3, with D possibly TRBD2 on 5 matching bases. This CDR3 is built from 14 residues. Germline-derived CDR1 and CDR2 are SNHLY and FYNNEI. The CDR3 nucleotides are TGTGCCAGCAGCGAAGGACTTCGTCCAGATACGCAGTATTTT. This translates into CASSEGLRPDTQYF.

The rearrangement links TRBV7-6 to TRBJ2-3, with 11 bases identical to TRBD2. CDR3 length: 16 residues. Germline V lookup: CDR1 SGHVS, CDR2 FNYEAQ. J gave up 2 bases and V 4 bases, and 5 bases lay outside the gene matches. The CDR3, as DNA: TGTGCCAGCAGCTCCGTAGCGGGAGGGTCCACAGATACGCAGTATTTT. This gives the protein CASSSVAGGSTDTQYF.

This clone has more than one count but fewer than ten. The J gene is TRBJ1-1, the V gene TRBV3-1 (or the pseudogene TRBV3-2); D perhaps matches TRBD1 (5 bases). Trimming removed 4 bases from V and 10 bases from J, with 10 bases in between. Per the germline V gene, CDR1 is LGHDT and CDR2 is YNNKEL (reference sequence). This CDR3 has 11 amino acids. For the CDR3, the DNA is TGTGCCAGCAGCCGGGGGAGGGGAGCTTTCTTT. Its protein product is CASSRGRGAFF.

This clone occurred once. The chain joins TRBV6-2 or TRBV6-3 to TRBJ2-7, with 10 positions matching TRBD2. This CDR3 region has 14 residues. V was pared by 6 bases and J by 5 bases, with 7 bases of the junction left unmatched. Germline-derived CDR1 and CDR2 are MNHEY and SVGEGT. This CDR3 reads CASSLGLAADEQYF. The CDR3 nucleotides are TGTGCCAGCAGCCTAGGACTAGCGGCCGACGAGCAGTACTTC.

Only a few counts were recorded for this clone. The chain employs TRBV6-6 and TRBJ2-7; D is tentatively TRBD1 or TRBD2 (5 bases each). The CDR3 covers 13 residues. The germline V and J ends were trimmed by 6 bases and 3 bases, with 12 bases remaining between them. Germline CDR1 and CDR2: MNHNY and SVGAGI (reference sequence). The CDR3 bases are TGTGCCAGCAGCTCCGGGACCAGCTACGAGCAGTACTTC. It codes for CASSSGTSYEQYF.

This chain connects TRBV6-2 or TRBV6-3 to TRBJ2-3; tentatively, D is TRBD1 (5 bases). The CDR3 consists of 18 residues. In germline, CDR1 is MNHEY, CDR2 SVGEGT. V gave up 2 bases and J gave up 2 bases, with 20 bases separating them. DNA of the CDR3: TGTGCCAGCAGTTACCCTCACAGGAGAAGTGGAAACACAGATACGCAGTATTTT. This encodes CASSYPHRRSGNTDTQYF.

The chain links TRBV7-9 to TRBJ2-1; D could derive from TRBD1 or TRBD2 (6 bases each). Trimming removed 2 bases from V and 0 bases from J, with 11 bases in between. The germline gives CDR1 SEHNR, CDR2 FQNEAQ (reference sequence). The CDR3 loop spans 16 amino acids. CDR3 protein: CASSLSGGRSYNEQFF. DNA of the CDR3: TGTGCCAGCAGCTTATCCGGGGGCCGCTCCTACAATGAGCAGTTCTTC.

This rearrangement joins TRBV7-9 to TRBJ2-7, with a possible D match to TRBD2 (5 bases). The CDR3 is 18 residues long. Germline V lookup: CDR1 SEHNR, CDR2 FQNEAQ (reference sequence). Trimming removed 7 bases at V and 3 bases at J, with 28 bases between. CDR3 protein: CASTPWVMGKSRGYEQYF. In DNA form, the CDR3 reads TGTGCCAGCACCCCATGGGTGATGGGGAAAAGCCGGGGCTACGAGCAGTACTTC. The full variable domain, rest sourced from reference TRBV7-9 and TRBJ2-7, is DTGVSQNPRHKITKRGQNVTFRCDPISEHNRLYWYRQTLGQGPEFLTYFQNEAQLEKSRLLSDRFSAERPKGSFSTLEIQRTEQGDSAMYLCASTPWVMGKSRGYEQYFGPGTRLTVT.

The CDR3 DNA is TGTGCCATCAGTGGCGGGACGGGGCTCAACAATGAGCAGTTCTTC. It codes for CAISGGTGLNNEQFF. The J gene is TRBJ2-1, the V gene TRBV10-3; D is perhaps TRBD2 (6 bases). The CDR3 runs 15 residues. Looked up from germline, CDR1 is ENHRY and CDR2 is SYGVKD. The V and J ends lost 4 bases and 5 bases respectively, with 15 bases between them.

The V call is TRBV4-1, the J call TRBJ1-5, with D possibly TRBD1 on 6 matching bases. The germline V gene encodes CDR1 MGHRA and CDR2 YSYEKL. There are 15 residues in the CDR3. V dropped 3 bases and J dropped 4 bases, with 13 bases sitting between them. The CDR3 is CASSQAQQGNQPQHF. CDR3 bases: TGCGCCAGCAGCCAGGCCCAACAGGGTAATCAGCCCCAGCATTTT.

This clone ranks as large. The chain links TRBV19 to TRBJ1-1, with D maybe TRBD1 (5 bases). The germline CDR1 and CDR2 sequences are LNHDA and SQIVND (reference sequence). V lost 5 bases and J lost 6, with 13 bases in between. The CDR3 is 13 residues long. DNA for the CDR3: TGTGCCAGTAGTGGCAGGGTTTTCTCTGAAGCTTTCTTT. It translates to CASSGRVFSEAFF.